These T cell receptor beta chains were read from a single sample in a study of T cell responses to AZD1222 COVID-19 vaccine. Data came from immunoSEQ multiplex PCR; TCRdb stores just in-frame clones and leaves some out. The sample holds 60,000 to 100,000 clones, about 85% seen once. Sequencing used peripheral blood, obtained on day 0 of AZD1222 vaccination. The receptors stem from an adult in good health. The CDR3 runs from the conserved cysteine through the conserved F or W. A D gene is named only where the DNA matches it firmly. Not every row has a clone size; where given, it reads once, few, many or a size class.

cdr3_length	j_call	d_call	v_call	clone_size	cdr3_aa	cdr3_nt
17	TRBJ1-3	NA	TRBV4-1	NA	CASSHEDGPTLGNTIYF	TGCGCCAGCAGCCACGAAGATGGGCCCACGCTTGGAAACACCATATATTTT
15	TRBJ1-4	TRBD1	TRBV30	NA	CAWSVNPGDSEKLFF	TGTGCCTGGAGTGTAAACCCAGGGGACAGTGAAAAACTGTTTTTT
13	TRBJ1-4	NA	TRBV28	NA	CASKGRAYEKLFF	TGTGCCAGCAAGGGCAGGGCCTATGAAAAACTGTTTTTT
14	TRBJ1-2	NA	TRBV5-1	NA	CASSVRQANYGYTF	TGCGCCAGCAGCGTAAGACAGGCGAACTATGGCTACACCTTC
13	TRBJ2-3	TRBD1	TRBV10-1	NA	CASSDARGHTQYF	TGCGCCAGCAGTGACGCGAGGGGGCATACGCAGTATTTT
14	TRBJ1-2	TRBD1	TRBV3-1/TRBV3-2	NA	CASSQYGQGAGYTF	TGTGCCAGCAGCCAATATGGGCAGGGGGCGGGCTACACCTTC
16	TRBJ2-1	NA	TRBV5-1	NA	CASSLETGSSYNEQFF	TGCGCCAGCAGCTTGGAGACAGGAAGCTCCTACAATGAGCAGTTCTTC
12	TRBJ1-5	NA	TRBV6-5	NA	CASSTRNQPQHF	TGTGCCAGCAGTACGAGAAATCAGCCCCAGCATTTT
15	TRBJ2-7	NA	TRBV14	once	CASSQVEAGRYEQYF	TGTGCCAGCAGCCAAGTGGAGGCAGGGAGATACGAGCAGTACTTC
18	TRBJ2-3	TRBD1	TRBV4-1	once	CASSQAGQGFSSTDTQYF	TGCGCCAGCAGCCAAGCGGGACAGGGTTTTTCTAGCACAGATACGCAGTATTTT
13	TRBJ2-5	TRBD1	TRBV14	once	CASSQRQGETQYF	TGTGCCAGCAGCCAACGACAGGGGGAGACCCAGTACTTC
14	TRBJ1-2	NA	TRBV27	NA	CASTASGAFYGYTF	TGTGCCAGCACTGCCTCAGGAGCCTTCTATGGCTACACCTTC
15	TRBJ2-2	NA	TRBV5-4	NA	CASSLDTLNTGELFF	TGTGCCAGCAGCTTGGATACCTTGAACACCGGGGAGCTGTTTTTT
19	TRBJ2-1	TRBD2	TRBV11-3	NA	CASSFFADVVLAGRNEQFF	TGTGCCAGCAGCTTCTTCGCCGATGTCGTCCTAGCGGGTAGGAATGAGCAGTTCTTC
15	TRBJ1-2	NA	TRBV4-1	NA	CASSQDSTTNYGYTF	TGCGCCAGCAGCCAAGACAGTACGACTAACTATGGCTACACCTTC
15	TRBJ1-5	NA	TRBV9	NA	CASSTDLSPDQPQHF	TGTGCCAGCAGCACCGACCTCAGCCCAGATCAGCCCCAGCATTTT
14	TRBJ2-7	NA	TRBV3-1/TRBV3-2	NA	CASFRRGLSYEQYF	TGTGCCAGCTTCCGGAGGGGCCTCTCCTACGAGCAGTACTTC